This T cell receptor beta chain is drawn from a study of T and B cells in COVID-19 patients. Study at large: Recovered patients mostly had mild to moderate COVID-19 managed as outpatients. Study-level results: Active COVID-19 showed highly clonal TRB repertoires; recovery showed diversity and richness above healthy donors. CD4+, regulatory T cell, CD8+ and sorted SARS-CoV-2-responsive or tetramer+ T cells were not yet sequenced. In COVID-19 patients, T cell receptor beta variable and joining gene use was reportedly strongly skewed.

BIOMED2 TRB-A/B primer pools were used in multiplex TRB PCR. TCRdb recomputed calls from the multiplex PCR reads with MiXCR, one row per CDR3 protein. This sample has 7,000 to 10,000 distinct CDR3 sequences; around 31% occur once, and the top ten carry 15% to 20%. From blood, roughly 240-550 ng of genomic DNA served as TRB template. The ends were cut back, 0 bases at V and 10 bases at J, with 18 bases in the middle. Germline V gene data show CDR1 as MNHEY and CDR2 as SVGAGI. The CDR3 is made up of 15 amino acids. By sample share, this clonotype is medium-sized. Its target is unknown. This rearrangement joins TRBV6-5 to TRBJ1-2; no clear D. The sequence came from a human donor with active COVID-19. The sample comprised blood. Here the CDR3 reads CASSYSMGSISYYTF. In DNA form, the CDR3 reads TGTGCCAGCAGTTACTCGATGGGCAGCATAAGTTACTACACCTTC.